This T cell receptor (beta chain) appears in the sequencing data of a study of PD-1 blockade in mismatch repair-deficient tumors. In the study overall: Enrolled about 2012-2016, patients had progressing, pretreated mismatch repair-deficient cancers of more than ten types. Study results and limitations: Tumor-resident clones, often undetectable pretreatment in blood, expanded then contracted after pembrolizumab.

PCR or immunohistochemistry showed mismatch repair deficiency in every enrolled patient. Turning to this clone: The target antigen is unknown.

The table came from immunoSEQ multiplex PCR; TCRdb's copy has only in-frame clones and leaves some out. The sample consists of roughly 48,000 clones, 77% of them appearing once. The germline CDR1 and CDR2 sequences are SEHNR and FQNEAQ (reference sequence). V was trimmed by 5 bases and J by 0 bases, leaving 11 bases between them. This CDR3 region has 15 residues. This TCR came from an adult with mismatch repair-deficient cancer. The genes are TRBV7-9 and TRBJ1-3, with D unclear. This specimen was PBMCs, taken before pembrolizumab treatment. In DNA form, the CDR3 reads TGTGCCAGCAGCCTTCGGGCGGACTCTGGAAACACCATATATTTT. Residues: CASSLRADSGNTIYF.